This T cell receptor beta chain originates from a study of tumor-infiltrating lymphocytes in primary liver carcinoma. The wider study: Tissue type made little difference to sample yields of roughly 3.5 to 7.5 million productive TCRbeta reads.

Researchers generated TCR beta cDNA from 500 to 600 ng of total RNA, relying on a constant-region primer. Libraries of TCR beta came from three nested multiplex PCR rounds with slightly modified ARM-PCR. Researchers ran the first two PCR rounds for roughly 10 cycles each with TRBV1-TRBV30 forward primers and a C-beta reverse primer. TCRdb reanalysed the multiplex PCR reads using MiXCR and keeps one entry per CDR3 protein. The table includes more than 60,000 distinct CDR3 sequences, almost 70% detected once. The tissue used was unsorted bulk material of about 17-33 mg. RNA and DNA were co-extracted from it with the AllPrep DNA/RNA mini kit. All tumor specimens exceeded 75% viable tumor cells. Worth noting for this clonotype: A much larger clone lies one base from this, so it may be a read error.

This CDR3 is built from 15 residues. CDR1 is SEHNR, CDR2 FQNEAQ, per germline (reference sequence). The TCR comes from a man aged 40-55 years with primary liver carcinoma and hepatitis B virus infection. Sequencing was carried out using liver tumor tissue from sampling region 4. Documented subset: tumor region T4, right-lateral pole. The chain combines TRBV7-9 with TRBJ2-7, with 7 bases fitting TRBD1. CDR3 sequence (DNA): TGTGTCAGCAGCTCCCGGGGACAGTCTCTCGGCGAGCAGTACTTC. Translating it yields CVSSSRGQSLGEQYF.